These T cell receptor beta chains were read from a single sample in a study of vaccination effects on CD4 cells after COVID-19. No cognate antigen is known for these TCRs. Method: immunoSEQ multiplex PCR; TCRdb's copy keeps in-frame clones and lacks some. Of about 73,000 clones in the sample, about 78% were seen once. The input for sequencing was CD4+ T cells from PBMCs cultured with SARS-CoV-2 spike peptides, taken before COVID-19 vaccination. These receptors all come from a human donor who received a COVID-19 vaccine. Both conserved end residues are part of each CDR3. Each record gives: J gene, CDR3 length, D gene, V gene, clone size, CDR3 DNA, CDR3 protein. The D gene is left open where the match is weak. Clone size, where shown, is once, few, many, or a class for clones that have expanded.

J gene: TRBJ1-2
CDR3 length: 16
D gene: TRBD1
V gene: TRBV18
clone size: -
CDR3 DNA: TGTGCCAGCTCACCACCTTCCAGGACCGACAGGGGCGGCTACACCTTC
CDR3 protein: CASSPPSRTDRGGYTF

J gene: TRBJ1-5
CDR3 length: 15
D gene: TRBD1
V gene: TRBV7-2
clone size: few
CDR3 DNA: TGTGCCAGCAGCCTTCAGACAGGGGGCAATCAGCCCCAGCATTTT
CDR3 protein: CASSLQTGGNQPQHF

J gene: TRBJ2-5
CDR3 length: 14
D gene: -
V gene: TRBV30
clone size: -
CDR3 DNA: TGTGCCTGGAGTTCCGCAGGGTATGGGGGGACCCAGTACTTC
CDR3 protein: CAWSSAGYGGTQYF

J gene: TRBJ1-4
CDR3 length: 15
D gene: -
V gene: TRBV6-5
clone size: -
CDR3 DNA: TGTGCCAGCAGTTACTCAGGGAACCTTAATGAAAAACTGTTTTTT
CDR3 protein: CASSYSGNLNEKLFF

J gene: TRBJ2-1
CDR3 length: 15
D gene: TRBD1
V gene: TRBV4-1
clone size: -
CDR3 DNA: TGCGCCAGCAGCCAAGATCCACAGGGGGCCGATGAGCAGTTCTTC
CDR3 protein: CASSQDPQGADEQFF

J gene: TRBJ2-4
CDR3 length: 13
D gene: -
V gene: TRBV2
clone size: few
CDR3 DNA: TGTGCCGCTTCCCGGGAGGCCAAAAACATTCAGTACTTC
CDR3 protein: CAASREAKNIQYF

J gene: TRBJ1-5
CDR3 length: 14
D gene: TRBD1
V gene: TRBV6-5
clone size: -
CDR3 DNA: TGTGCCAGCAGTCCCCGGGACAGGAATCAGCCCCAGCATTTT
CDR3 protein: CASSPRDRNQPQHF

J gene: TRBJ1-1
CDR3 length: 11
D gene: -
V gene: TRBV30
clone size: -
CDR3 DNA: TGTGCCTGGAGGGGGCGGACTGAAGCTTTCTTT
CDR3 protein: CAWRGRTEAFF

J gene: TRBJ1-2
CDR3 length: 12
D gene: TRBD1
V gene: TRBV2
clone size: -
CDR3 DNA: TGTGCCAGCCGACAGGGTTCCTATGGCTACACCTTC
CDR3 protein: CASRQGSYGYTF

J gene: TRBJ1-5
CDR3 length: 12
D gene: -
V gene: TRBV19
clone size: -
CDR3 DNA: TGTGCCAGTAGTCCCGGCAATCAGCCCCAGCATTTT
CDR3 protein: CASSPGNQPQHF

J gene: TRBJ1-5
CDR3 length: 14
D gene: -
V gene: TRBV5-1
clone size: few
CDR3 DNA: TGCGCCAGCAGCTTGGGACAGGAAAATCAGCCCCAGCATTTT
CDR3 protein: CASSLGQENQPQHF

J gene: TRBJ2-1
CDR3 length: 12
D gene: -
V gene: TRBV2
clone size: once
CDR3 DNA: TGTGCCAGCAGCCTTGACAGGTATGAGCAGTTCTTC
CDR3 protein: CASSLDRYEQFF

J gene: TRBJ1-4
CDR3 length: 15
D gene: -
V gene: TRBV9
clone size: -
CDR3 DNA: TGTGCCAGCAGTCCCGAGGAAGGACGTAATGAAAAACTGTTTTTT
CDR3 protein: CASSPEEGRNEKLFF

J gene: TRBJ2-3
CDR3 length: 17
D gene: -
V gene: TRBV7-3
clone size: -
CDR3 DNA: TGTGCCAGCAGCCCATCTGGGGCGGGGGCAGGGTCAGATACGCAGTATTTT
CDR3 protein: CASSPSGAGAGSDTQYF

J gene: TRBJ2-2
CDR3 length: 15
D gene: -
V gene: TRBV11-3
clone size: -
CDR3 DNA: TGTGCCAGCAGTATCGCGGGCGGGAACACCGGGGAGCTGTTTTTT
CDR3 protein: CASSIAGGNTGELFF

J gene: TRBJ2-1
CDR3 length: 14
D gene: -
V gene: TRBV7-9
clone size: -
CDR3 DNA: TGTGCCAGCAGCTTAACAGGGCAGGGGATCGGGCAGTTCTTC
CDR3 protein: CASSLTGQGIGQFF

J gene: TRBJ1-6
CDR3 length: 13
D gene: -
V gene: TRBV24-1
clone size: -
CDR3 DNA: TGTGCCACTTCAGCGGGACTTAATTCACCCCTCCACTTT
CDR3 protein: CATSAGLNSPLHF

J gene: TRBJ1-3
CDR3 length: 14
D gene: -
V gene: TRBV6-5
clone size: -
CDR3 DNA: TGTGCCGGGTGTGCGGGGGGTCCTGGAAACACCATATATTTT
CDR3 protein: CAGCAGGPGNTIYF

J gene: TRBJ2-3
CDR3 length: 15
D gene: TRBD2
V gene: TRBV5-6
clone size: -
CDR3 DNA: TGTGCCAGCAGCTTGATCGGGGGGGCCCTAGATACGCAGTATTTT
CDR3 protein: CASSLIGGALDTQYF

J gene: TRBJ2-3
CDR3 length: 15
D gene: -
V gene: TRBV24-1
clone size: -
CDR3 DNA: TGTGCCACTAGTTCCGGGCGGGGGCCGGGGGATACGCAGTATTTT
CDR3 protein: CATSSGRGPGDTQYF

J gene: TRBJ2-3
CDR3 length: 14
D gene: -
V gene: TRBV6-2/TRBV6-3
clone size: -
CDR3 DNA: TGTGCCAGCAGTTACCCCCCAAGGGGATATACGCAGTATTTT
CDR3 protein: CASSYPPRGYTQYF

J gene: TRBJ2-1
CDR3 length: 16
D gene: -
V gene: TRBV19
clone size: -
CDR3 DNA: TGTGCCAGTAGTATCCTAGGGGGGCGGCTGTACAATGAGCAGTTCTTC
CDR3 protein: CASSILGGRLYNEQFF

J gene: TRBJ1-2
CDR3 length: 13
D gene: -
V gene: TRBV6-2/TRBV6-3
clone size: -
CDR3 DNA: TGTGCCAGCAGTTACGACAGTAACTATGGCTACACCTTC
CDR3 protein: CASSYDSNYGYTF

J gene: TRBJ2-2
CDR3 length: 14
D gene: -
V gene: TRBV5-1
clone size: few
CDR3 DNA: TGCGCCAGCAGCTTCTCGGGGAGCACCGGGGAGCTGTTTTTT
CDR3 protein: CASSFSGSTGELFF

J gene: TRBJ2-2
CDR3 length: 16
D gene: TRBD2
V gene: TRBV18
clone size: -
CDR3 DNA: TGTGCCAGCTCACCAGCGCGGGGGGTCTCCACCGGGGAGCTGTTTTTT
CDR3 protein: CASSPARGVSTGELFF

J gene: TRBJ1-3
CDR3 length: 13
D gene: -
V gene: TRBV6-5
clone size: -
CDR3 DNA: TGTGCCAGAATCGGGAACTCTGGAAACACCATATATTTT
CDR3 protein: CARIGNSGNTIYF

J gene: TRBJ2-5
CDR3 length: 17
D gene: TRBD2
V gene: TRBV7-2
clone size: -
CDR3 DNA: TGTGCCAGCAGCTTAAGTGGACTAGCGGGGGGAATTGGGACCCAGTACTTC
CDR3 protein: CASSLSGLAGGIGTQYF

J gene: TRBJ2-2
CDR3 length: 15
D gene: -
V gene: TRBV5-1
clone size: -
CDR3 DNA: TGCGCCAGCAGCTTGGTTAGCGAGAACACCGGGGAGCTGTTTTTT
CDR3 protein: CASSLVSENTGELFF